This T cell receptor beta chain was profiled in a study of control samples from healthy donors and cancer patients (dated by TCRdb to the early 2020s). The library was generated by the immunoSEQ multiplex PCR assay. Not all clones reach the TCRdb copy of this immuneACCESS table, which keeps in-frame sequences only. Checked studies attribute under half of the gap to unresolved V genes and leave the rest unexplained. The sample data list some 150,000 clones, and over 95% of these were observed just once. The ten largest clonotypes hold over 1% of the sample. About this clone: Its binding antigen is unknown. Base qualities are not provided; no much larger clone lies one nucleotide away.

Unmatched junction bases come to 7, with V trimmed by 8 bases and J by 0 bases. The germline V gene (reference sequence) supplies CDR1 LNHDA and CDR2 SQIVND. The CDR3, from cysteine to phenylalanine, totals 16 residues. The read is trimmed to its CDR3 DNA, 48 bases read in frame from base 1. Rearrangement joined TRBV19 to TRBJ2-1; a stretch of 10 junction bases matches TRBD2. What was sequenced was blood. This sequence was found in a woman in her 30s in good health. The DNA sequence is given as TGTGCCAGTGGGGGACTAGCGCGAAGCTCCTACAATGAGCAGTTCTTC. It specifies CASGGLARSSYNEQFF.